These 25 T cell receptor beta chains were all obtained from the same sample, sequenced in a study of cytomegalovirus exposure and HLA in healthy donors (dated by TCRdb to the late 2010s). Receptor amplification or capture employed the immunoSEQ multiplex PCR assay. For the multiplex PCR, a mixture combining 60 forward primers for TCR Vbeta segments and 13 reverse primers for TCR Jbeta segments was used. TCRdb retrieved this table from immuneACCESS and kept in-frame rearrangements only. Not all clones are present; in checked studies, unresolved V genes account for under half, and no reason is known for the remainder. The sample yields 90,000 to 95,000 clones; 78% were counted once. The ten largest make up about 4.2% of the sample. The sample was PBMCs. The receptors stem from a male donor in good health and CMV-seropositive.

The chain links TRBV7-2 to TRBJ1-2, with a possible D match to TRBD1 (6 bases). The CDR3 runs to 15 residues. Germline assignment: CDR1 SGHTA and CDR2 FQGNSA. Trimming cost V 5 bases and J 4 bases, with 17 bases left between them. This chain's CDR3 is CASSKEGVTSYGYTF. CDR3 nucleotide sequence: TGTGCCAGCAGCAAAGAGGGGGTAACGTCCTATGGCTACACCTTC.

The CDR3 protein is CAISELAGAGEQYF. CDR3 bases: TGTGCCATCAGTGAACTAGCGGGAGCCGGGGAGCAGTACTTC. The rearrangement joins TRBV10-3 to TRBJ2-7; 11 bases line up with TRBD2. Trimming at V came to 3 bases and at J to 7 bases, leaving 5 bases not matched to a gene. This CDR3 spans 14 amino acids. The germline V gene has CDR1 ENHRY and CDR2 SYGVKD.

This chain uses TRBV6-5 with TRBJ2-7; a possible D gene is TRBD2 (5 bases). Germline assignment: CDR1 MNHEY and CDR2 SVGAGI. This CDR3 region has 14 residues. The V gene lost 2 bases and the J gene lost 5 bases, with 13 bases spanning the gap. CDR3 in DNA: TGTGCCAGCAGTTACATGGGGAGTCGGAACGAGCAGTACTTC. Encoded protein: CASSYMGSRNEQYF.

The J gene is TRBJ1-1, the V gene TRBV21-1. TRBV21-1 is marked as a pseudogene. This CDR3 region has 14 residues. The DNA of the CDR3 is TGTGCCAGCAGCAACGGAGGGGCAGACACTGAAGCTTTCTTT. Its translation is CASSNGGADTEAFF.

The genes are TRBV5-6 and TRBJ1-1; the D is unclear. Trimming left V 0 bases short and J 6 bases short, with 9 bases between. There are 13 residues in the CDR3. CDR1 SGHDT and CDR2 YYEEEE come from the germline V gene. In nucleotides, the CDR3 is TGTGCCAGCAGCTTGGGAGGGAGCGCTGAAGCTTTCTTT. Encoded protein: CASSLGGSAEAFF.

The rearrangement links TRBV30 to TRBJ1-5; 8 bases are shared with TRBD1. The germline V gene encodes CDR1 GTSNPN and CDR2 SVGIG (reference sequence). The CDR3 length is 15 residues. Trimming removed 3 bases from V and 5 bases from J; junction bases left unmatched: 9. The CDR3 reads CAWRLTGTGDQPQHF. CDR3 coding DNA: TGTGCCTGGAGGCTCACCGGGACAGGCGATCAGCCCCAGCATTTT. Supplemented by reference TRBV30 and TRBJ1-5, the full variable domain reads SQTIHQWPATLVQPVGSPLSLECTVEGTSNPNLYWYRQAAGRGLQLLFYSVGIGQISSEVPQNLSASRPQDRQFILSSKKLLLSDSGFYLCAWRLTGTGDQPQHFGDGTRLSIL.

CDR3 amino acids: CASSATLADMRDEQFF. The CDR3 DNA is TGTGCCAGCAGCGCCACACTAGCGGACATGAGGGATGAGCAGTTCTTC. The J gene is TRBJ2-1, the V gene TRBV9, with TRBD2 identical over 8 bases. Per the germline V gene, CDR1 is SGDLS and CDR2 is YYNGEE. The length of the CDR3 is 16 residues. The V segment lost 3 bases and the J segment 8 bases; nucleotides outside the gene matches: 13.

This chain uses TRBV7-2 with TRBJ2-1, with TRBD2 as a possible D gene (6 bases). Germline values: CDR1 SGHTA, CDR2 FQGNSA. The CDR3 sequence is 13 residues long. The ends were cut back, 1 base at V and 7 bases at J, with 8 bases in the middle. The CDR3 sequence: CASSLVRENEQFF. The CDR3 DNA sequence: TGTGCCAGCAGCTTAGTCCGGGAGAATGAGCAGTTCTTC.

The chain joins TRBV14 to TRBJ1-3, with a tentative D call TRBD1 (5 bases). This CDR3 contains 17 residues. The germline V and J ends were trimmed by 1 base and 0 bases, with 13 bases remaining between them. CDR1 SGHDN and CDR2 FVKESK come from the germline V gene. The CDR3 nucleotides read TGTGCCAGCAGCCAAGGGTCAGGGCGGTACTCTGGAAACACCATATATTTT. The encoded protein is CASSQGSGRYSGNTIYF.

This chain links TRBV19 with TRBJ1-1, with 9 nucleotides matching TRBD1. Per the germline V gene, CDR1 is LNHDA and CDR2 is SQIVND (reference sequence). J was trimmed by 0 bases and V by 0 bases; bases with no gene match: 5. This CDR3 comprises 17 residues. DNA for the CDR3: TGTGCCAGTAGTATAGATCCGACAGGGGGGATGAACACTGAAGCTTTCTTT. Its protein is CASSIDPTGGMNTEAFF. The full variable domain, rest sourced from reference TRBV19 and TRBJ1-1, is DGGITQSPKYLFRKEGQNVTLSCEQNLNHDAMYWYRQDPGQGLRLIYYSQIVNDFQKGDIAEGYSVSREKKESFPLTVTSAQKNPTAFYLCASSIDPTGGMNTEAFFGQGTRLTVV.

This clone occurred once. The chain employs TRBV7-9 and TRBJ2-1; a possible D gene is TRBD1 (5 bases). Trimming pared 1 base from V and 9 bases from J, leaving 19 bases between. Germline CDR1 and CDR2: SEHNR and FQNEAQ (reference sequence). This CDR3 contains 16 residues. This chain's CDR3 is CASSLVGAAGSGEQFF. The DNA of the CDR3 is TGTGCCAGCAGCTTAGTTGGCGCGGCAGGGTCGGGTGAGCAGTTCTTC.

The chain recombines TRBV19 with TRBJ2-3, with D possibly being TRBD2 (6 bases). Germline V lookup: CDR1 LNHDA, CDR2 SQIVND (reference sequence). This CDR3 comprises 15 residues. V lost 3 bases and J 2 bases, leaving 12 bases between the germline ends. The CDR3 spells CASSILAAFTDTQYF. For the CDR3, the DNA is TGTGCCAGTAGTATCTTAGCGGCTTTCACAGATACGCAGTATTTT.

V gene TRBV2 combines with J gene TRBJ2-4; 14 bases match TRBD2. V shed 6 bases and J 4 bases; nucleotides not matched to a gene: 11. The germline V gene has CDR1 SNHLY and CDR2 FYNNEI. This CDR3 comprises 18 residues. CDR3 nucleotides: TGTGCCAGCAGCCAGCCATTGGGGACTAGCGGGAGTAAAAACATTCAGTACTTC. It encodes CASSQPLGTSGSKNIQYF.

This chain uses TRBV30 with TRBJ2-7; TRBD2 is a possible D gene (6 bases). Per germline, CDR1 GTSNPN and CDR2 SVGIG (reference sequence). The CDR3 covers 12 residues. V was trimmed by 4 bases and J by 3 bases, leaving 10 bases between them. For the CDR3, the DNA is TGTGCCTGGACTGGGACTGGCTACGAGCAGTACTTC. This codes for CAWTGTGYEQYF.

The rearrangement links TRBV6-1 to TRBJ1-2; D uncertain. Trimming cost V 3 bases and J 5 bases, with 10 bases left between them. CDR3 length: 13 residues. The germline V gene encodes CDR1 MNHNS and CDR2 SASEGT. The CDR3 is CASSESTDYGYTF. DNA for the CDR3: TGTGCCAGCAGTGAGAGTACAGATTATGGCTACACCTTC.

The J gene is TRBJ2-3, the V gene TRBV15; 8 positions agree with TRBD2. V lost 3 bases and J lost 5; bases outside the gene matches: 7. CDR3 length equals 15 residues. Germline-derived CDR1 and CDR2 are LNHNV and YYDKDF (reference sequence). The CDR3, as DNA: TGTGCCACCAGCAGCCACCGGGGGGGGATAGATACGCAGTATTTT. It encodes CATSSHRGGIDTQYF.

J is TRBJ1-5 and V is TRBV7-9, with D hard to call. The germline CDR1 and CDR2 sequences are SEHNR and FQNEAQ (reference sequence). V gave up 1 base and J gave up 3 bases, with 7 bases separating them. The CDR3 is made up of 14 amino acids. The CDR3 DNA is TGTGCCAGCAGCTTAGAGAGTGCCAATCAGCCCCAGCATTTT. Protein: CASSLESANQPQHF.

The chain recombines TRBV6-1 with TRBJ2-7, with 11 bases lining up with TRBD2. The CDR3 has 15 residues. The germline V gene has CDR1 MNHNS and CDR2 SASEGT. V shed 8 bases, J shed 6 bases, and the junction held 12 bases outside the gene matches. CDR3 nucleotides: TGTGCCAGCCAGATGATCACTAGCGGGAGCAGCGAGCAGTACTTC. Translating gives CASQMITSGSSEQYF.

This clone was found a few times. The gene calls are TRBV9 and TRBJ2-1; 8 nucleotides match TRBD2. After removal of 5 bases from V and 8 bases from J, the junction contained 9 bases not matched to a gene. Germline-derived CDR1 and CDR2 are SGDLS and YYNGEE. The CDR3 sequence is 14 residues long. CDR3: CASRPAGGPDEQFF. The CDR3 DNA sequence: TGTGCCAGCAGGCCTGCGGGGGGCCCGGATGAGCAGTTCTTC.

This chain uses TRBV23-1 with TRBJ2-7; 12 bases line up with TRBD2. TRBV23-1 is an ORF, with its function uncertain. CDR3 size: 18 residues. J gave up 5 bases and V 1 base, and 12 bases lay outside the gene matches. The CDR3 protein is CASSQFSTSGRLGDEQYF. The CDR3 nucleotides are TGCGCCAGCAGTCAATTCTCTACTAGCGGGAGGTTGGGGGACGAGCAGTACTTC.

Turning to this clone: Relative to the germline gene, one junction end is altered; a read error may explain this. The CDR3 DNA reads TGCAGCGTTGTAACAGGTACGCAGTATTTT. Translated: CSVVTGTQYF. The J gene is TRBJ2-3, the V gene TRBV29-1, with D possibly TRBD1 on 5 matching bases. The CDR3 runs to 10 residues. Germline loops: CDR1 SQVTM, CDR2 ANQGSEA.

The rearrangement links TRBV5-6 to TRBJ1-4; TRBD1 aligns across 7 bases. This CDR3 region has 18 residues. V was clipped by 1 base and J by 5 bases; unmatched bases: 14. In germline, CDR1 is SGHDT, CDR2 YYEEEE. CDR3: CASSLSGDSSLGNEKLFF. The CDR3 DNA reads TGTGCCAGCAGCTTGTCTGGGGACAGCTCCTTAGGGAATGAAAAACTGTTTTTT.

The chain joins TRBV7-9 to TRBJ2-3, with a tentative D call TRBD1 (6 bases). V dropped 5 bases and J dropped 1 base, with 13 bases sitting between them. The CDR3 has 15 amino acids. Germline-derived CDR1 and CDR2 are SEHNR and FQNEAQ (reference sequence). The CDR3 region has the DNA TGTGCCAGCAGCCCCACAGGGTCGGGCACAGATACGCAGTATTTT. The encoded protein is CASSPTGSGTDTQYF. Looking up the rest from reference TRBV7-9 and TRBJ2-3 gives the full variable domain: DTGVSQNPRHKITKRGQNVTFRCDPISEHNRLYWYRQTLGQGPEFLTYFQNEAQLEKSRLLSDRFSAERPKGSFSTLEIQRTEQGDSAMYLCASSPTGSGTDTQYFGPGTRLTVL.

This chain uses TRBV19 with TRBJ2-1; 9 nucleotides line up with TRBD1. The CDR3 consists of 12 residues. CDR1 LNHDA and CDR2 SQIVND come from the germline V gene (reference sequence). V lost 10 bases and J lost 6; bases outside the gene matches: 4. CDR3 protein: CATGQGRNEQFF. The DNA of the CDR3 is TGTGCCACGGGACAGGGCCGCAATGAGCAGTTCTTC.

This chain joins TRBV5-1 and TRBJ2-3; 8 bases agree with TRBD2. V shed 4 bases and J 1 base; nucleotides not matched to a gene: 8. This CDR3 spans 16 amino acids. Germline lookup yields CDR1 SGHRS and CDR2 YFSETQ. CDR3 coding DNA: TGCGCCAGCAGCGCGGGACTAGGGGTGGGCACAGATACGCAGTATTTT. Protein sequence: CASSAGLGVGTDTQYF.